This entry lists 4 T cell receptor beta chains sequenced from one sample in a study of CD8+ T cells in alopecia areata. Treatment meaning: oral pan-JAK inhibitor, 5-10 mg twice daily. cDNA serving as the sequencing template came from extracted, reverse transcribed RNA. Profiling relied on immunoSEQ multiplex PCR, and the TCRdb table lists in-frame clones only, not all of them. This table holds about 200,000 clones, roughly two fifths found once. The starting material was CD4+ T cells sorted from blood, obtained around week 31, from a patient treated with tofacitinib. These receptors all stem from a human donor with alopecia areata.

V and J are TRBV4-2 and TRBJ2-1, with 10 bases aligning to TRBD2. V lost 0 bases, J lost 0 bases, and 8 bases stayed unmatched. The germline V gene has CDR1 LGHNA and CDR2 YNFKEQ. CDR3 length: 19 residues. This CDR3 reads CASSQESGTSVSSYNEQFF. The DNA for the CDR3 is TGTGCCAGCAGCCAAGAGTCCGGGACTAGCGTCAGCTCCTACAATGAGCAGTTCTTC.

This clone was seen a handful of times. The chain links TRBV13 to TRBJ1-2, with 7 nucleotides matching TRBD1. The CDR3 consists of 17 residues. Germline CDR1 PRHDT, CDR2 FYEKMQ (reference sequence). J gave up 7 bases and V 1 base, and 15 bases lay outside the gene matches. CDR3 sequence reads: CASSLDGLSGQQLGYTF. CDR3 coding DNA: TGTGCCAGCAGCTTAGACGGTTTGTCGGGACAGCAACTTGGCTACACCTTC.

This chain uses TRBV23-1 with TRBJ2-1; 10 bases are a match to TRBD2. TRBV23-1 is an ORF; its function is uncertain. The J segment lost 7 bases and the V segment lost 2 bases, leaving 17 bases of the junction unmatched. This CDR3 contains 19 residues. CDR3 DNA sequence: TGCGCCAGCAGTCAAAATTCGTCGGCTAGCGGGAGAGTGGTTAATGAGCAGTTCTTC. This gives the protein CASSQNSSASGRVVNEQFF.

This clone has a handful of counts. This chain connects TRBV29-1 to TRBJ1-2, with TRBD1 identical over 7 bases. The CDR3 has 13 residues. The germline V gene encodes CDR1 SQVTM and CDR2 ANQGSEA. J lost 1 base, V lost 6 bases, and 5 bases had no gene match. The CDR3 sequence is CSVSGQDNYGYTF. The CDR3 DNA sequence: TGCAGCGTGTCAGGACAGGATAACTATGGCTACACCTTC.